Below, one T cell receptor beta chain is given with its context. TCRdb keeps only in-frame clones here, not all; method: immunoSEQ multiplex PCR. The sample lists roughly 420,000 clones, roughly 88% occurring once. The CDR3 consists of 13 residues. V lost 2 bases to trimming and J lost 4 bases, with 11 bases between them. Germline V gives CDR1 GTSNPN, CDR2 SVGIG (reference sequence). The sample is drawn from a study of Ad26.COV2.S vaccination and SARS-CoV-2 variants. As for treatment: about 20 received Ad26.COV2.S at low or high dose, single or two shots; five or six received placebo; per-sample allocation not given. Sampling occurred on day 63 after the first vaccine or placebo injection.

The sequence was collected from a person aged 18-60 years who received the Ad26.COV2.S COVID-19 vaccine or a placebo. The sequencing here drew on peripheral blood, taken in a trial of Ad26.COV2.S vaccine versus placebo. The chain links TRBV30 to TRBJ1-2; tentative D call: TRBD1 (5 bases). Here the CDR3 DNA reads TGTGCCTGGAGTCGGGGGACCACCTATGGCTACACCTTC. It yields the protein CAWSRGTTYGYTF.